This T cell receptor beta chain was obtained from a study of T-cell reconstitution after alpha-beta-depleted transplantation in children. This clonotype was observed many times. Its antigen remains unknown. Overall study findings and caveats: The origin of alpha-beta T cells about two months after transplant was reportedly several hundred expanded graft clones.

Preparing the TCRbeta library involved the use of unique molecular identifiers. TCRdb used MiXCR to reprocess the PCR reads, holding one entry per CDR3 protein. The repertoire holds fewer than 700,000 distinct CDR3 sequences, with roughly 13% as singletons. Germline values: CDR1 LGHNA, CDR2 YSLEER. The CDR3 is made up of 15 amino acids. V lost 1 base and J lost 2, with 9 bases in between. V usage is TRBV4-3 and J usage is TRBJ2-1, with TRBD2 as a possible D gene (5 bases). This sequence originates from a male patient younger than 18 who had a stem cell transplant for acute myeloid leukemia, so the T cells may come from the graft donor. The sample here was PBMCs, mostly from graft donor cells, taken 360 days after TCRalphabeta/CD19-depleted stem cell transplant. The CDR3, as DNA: TGCGCCAGCAGCCAAGCAGGAGGAACCTACAATGAGCAGTTCTTC. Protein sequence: CASSQAGGTYNEQFF.